The next 22 T cell receptor beta chains were all read from a single sample in a study of T cell repertoires in cytomegalovirus infection. A single record per CDR3 protein comes from TCRdb applying MiXCR to the reads. The sample carries about 740,000 distinct CDR3 sequences, approximately 40% recorded once. Sequencing was performed on PBMCs. These receptors came from a human donor in good health (CMV status not recorded). Some clones in this sample may be carry-over from other donors' samples.

This clonotype turned up a few times. The chain couples TRBV7-8 to TRBJ2-7; 8 bases are a match to TRBD1. With 1 base clipped from V and 6 bases from J, the junction kept 11 bases outside the gene matches. The length of the CDR3 is 16 residues. CDR1 is SGHVS, CDR2 FQNEAQ, per germline. The CDR3 region is CASSLVEGSGGLEQYF. CDR3 nucleotides: TGTGCCAGCAGCTTAGTTGAGGGGTCAGGGGGCCTCGAGCAGTACTTC.

V usage is TRBV27 and J usage is TRBJ2-3; weak D call: TRBD2 (6 bases). This CDR3 spans 17 amino acids. Germline CDR1 MNHEY, CDR2 SMNVEV (reference sequence). Deletions cut 0 bases from V and 0 bases from J, with 13 bases between. CDR3 nucleotide sequence: TGTGCCAGCAGTTTATCGGCGGAGGGGCCTAGCACAGATACGCAGTATTTT. Its translation is CASSLSAEGPSTDTQYF.

This rearrangement joins TRBV7-2 to TRBJ1-2; 7 nucleotides line up with TRBD1. V lost 5 bases, J lost 4 bases, and 10 bases stayed unmatched. CDR3 length: 15 amino acids. Germline-derived CDR1 and CDR2 are SGHTA and FQGNSA. In DNA form, the CDR3 reads TGTGCCAGCAGCCAGTCGACAGGGATCGCCTATGGCTACACCTTC. Translated, it gives CASSQSTGIAYGYTF.

This sequence joins TRBV19 and TRBJ1-5; 10 bases are a match to TRBD1. Germline CDR1 and CDR2: LNHDA and SQIVND (reference sequence). V shed 6 bases and J 1 base; nucleotides not matched to a gene: 12. CDR3 length: 18 amino acids. The CDR3 here is CASRGWDRGFQSNQPQHF. The CDR3 DNA follows: TGTGCCAGTAGAGGTTGGGACAGGGGATTTCAAAGCAATCAGCCCCAGCATTTT.

There are a few counts of this clonotype. V gene TRBV20-1 combines with J gene TRBJ1-5; TRBD1 agrees at 7 bases. The CDR3 contains 14 residues. V gave up 5 bases and J gave up 9 bases; unmatched junction bases: 13. Germline V CDR1 and CDR2: DFQATT, SNEGSKA (reference sequence). Here the CDR3 DNA reads TGCAGTGCTCAGACAGGGAGGTCCGAGGGGCCCCAGCATTTT. It translates to CSAQTGRSEGPQHF.

With respect to this clonotype: One end of the junction is discordant with germline, which a read error may explain. The rearrangement uses TRBV11-2 and TRBJ2-7, with 8 nucleotides matching TRBD2. This CDR3 spans 13 amino acids. Germline CDR1 and CDR2: SGHAT and FQNNGV. Here the CDR3 reads CSSSLESGSAQYF. The DNA of the CDR3 is TGTTCCAGCAGCTTAGAGAGCGGGAGTGCGCAGTACTTC.

The chain carries TRBV20-1 and TRBJ2-3, with TRBD2 matching over 13 bases. CDR1 is DFQATT and CDR2 is SNEGSKA in the germline V gene (reference sequence). This CDR3 comprises 15 residues. V was pared by 2 bases and J by 6 bases, with 5 bases of the junction left unmatched. The CDR3 bases are TGCAGTGCTAGACAACTAGCGGGGGGGCCGGATACGCAGTATTTT. This encodes CSARQLAGGPDTQYF.

Turning to this clonotype: The missing conserved phenylalanine or tryptophan at the end of this CDR3 makes a read error likely. V and J are TRBV7-4 and TRBJ2-1, with 7 bases identical to TRBD1. The CDR3 extends over 14 amino acids. Germline V gene sequence: CDR1 SGHVT, CDR2 SQSDAQ. The trim removed 7 bases at V and 6 bases at J, leaving 9 bases unmatched. This CDR3 reads CASNIPGQLNEQFL. The CDR3 DNA follows: TGTGCCAGCAACATTCCGGGACAGCTCAATGAGCAGTTCTTA.

V and J are TRBV28 and TRBJ1-1; D call uncertain. From germline, CDR1 is MDHEN and CDR2 SYDVKM. V was clipped by 3 bases and J by 0 bases, with 14 bases between them. There are 16 residues in the CDR3. The CDR3 nucleotides are TGTGCCAGCAGTTTTCTCCAGATTAGCATGAACACTGAAGCTTTCTTT. Translating it yields CASSFLQISMNTEAFF.

A remark on this clonotype: Compared with germline, one end of the junction differs, possibly owing to a read error. This rearrangement joins TRBV20-1 to TRBJ2-7, with 8 bases fitting TRBD2. The CDR3 has 14 residues. Germline CDR1 reads DFQATT; CDR2 reads SNEGSKA (reference sequence). CDR3 nucleotides: TGCAGTGCGTCCGGGACTAGGTCAATGCGCGAGCATTACTTC. This gives the protein CSASGTRSMREHYF.

This clonotype appeared many times. The chain uses TRBV7-9 and TRBJ1-1; D uncertain. This CDR3 is built from 14 residues. Germline V gene data show CDR1 as SEHNR and CDR2 as FQNEAQ (reference sequence). Trimming pared 0 bases from V and 0 bases from J, leaving 5 bases between. CDR3 residues: CASSLAAVNTEAFF. CDR3 nucleotide sequence: TGTGCCAGCAGCTTAGCAGCTGTGAACACTGAAGCTTTCTTT.

This clonotype occurred a few times. Here the CDR3 DNA reads TGTGCCAGCAGCCAACGGGACAGGGGTTCAACGGGAGGAAACACCATATATTTT. This sequence encodes CASSQRDRGSTGGNTIYF. The chain combines TRBV4-2 with TRBJ1-3; TRBD1 agrees at 10 bases. V gave up 2 bases and J gave up 4 bases; unmatched junction bases: 11. CDR3 length: 18 amino acids. Germline CDR1 LGHNA, CDR2 YNFKEQ.

This chain links TRBV2 with TRBJ2-5, with 11 nucleotides matching TRBD2. V lost 5 bases and J lost 2; bases outside the gene matches: 7. Germline V gene lookup returns CDR1 SNHLY and CDR2 FYNNEI. This CDR3 contains 16 residues. CDR3 DNA sequence: TGTGCCAGCAGTCGTCTAGCGGGGGGCAAACAAGAGACCCAGTACTTC. Its protein is CASSRLAGGKQETQYF.

This clonotype was counted only a few times. This chain joins TRBV5-6 and TRBJ2-3; TRBD2 agrees at 8 bases. Germline values: CDR1 SGHDT, CDR2 YYEEEE. With V trimmed by 0 bases and J by 2 bases, 5 bases remained unmatched. This CDR3 is 16 amino acids long. The CDR3 sequence: CASSLEREFNTDTQYF. CDR3 in DNA: TGTGCCAGCAGCTTGGAGCGGGAGTTTAACACAGATACGCAGTATTTT.

J is TRBJ1-2 and V is TRBV6-2 or TRBV6-3; D not certain. CDR1 and CDR2 (germline): MNHEY, SVGEGT. Deletions cut 6 bases from V and 4 bases from J, with 21 bases between. The length of the CDR3 is 16 residues. The CDR3 sequence: CASSPSIGGYGYGYTF. In nucleotides, the CDR3 is TGTGCCAGCAGCCCTTCGATCGGAGGCTACGGCTATGGCTACACCTTC.

This clonotype was counted between two and nine times. J is TRBJ1-4 and V is TRBV7-6; possibly TRBD1 for D (6 bases). The germline gives CDR1 SGHVS, CDR2 FNYEAQ. This CDR3 spans 15 amino acids. The V end lost 1 base, the J end lost 7 bases, and 13 bases lay between the germline ends. The CDR3, as DNA: TGTGCCAGCAGCTTAGAGGGGCAGGGGCTTGAAAAACTGTTTTTT. Amino acid sequence: CASSLEGQGLEKLFF.

This clonotype appeared a few times. The chain uses TRBV7-9 and TRBJ1-2; possible D gene TRBD1, 5 bases. In germline, CDR1 is SEHNR, CDR2 FQNEAQ (reference sequence). This CDR3 comprises 15 residues. V was trimmed by 4 bases and J by 4 bases, leaving 16 bases between them. The CDR3 DNA sequence: TGTGCCAGCAGCTACGACCATGGGGGAGGCTATGGCTACACCTTC. Amino acids: CASSYDHGGGYGYTF.

This clonotype was seen a few times. The gene calls are TRBV6-1 and TRBJ2-1; 12 nucleotides agree with TRBD1. This CDR3 spans 16 amino acids. V was pared by 2 bases and J by 7 bases, with 6 bases of the junction left unmatched. CDR1 and CDR2 (germline): MNHNS, SASEGT. CDR3 sequence reads: CASSEHAGQGANEQFF. In DNA form, the CDR3 reads TGTGCCAGCAGTGAACATGCGGGACAGGGGGCGAATGAGCAGTTCTTC.

In this sample, this clonotype turned up many times. This chain connects TRBV7-2 to TRBJ1-5, with no clear D. Trimming stripped 3 bases from V and 0 bases from J, with 6 bases between. The germline CDR1 and CDR2 sequences are SGHTA and FQGNSA. The CDR3 runs to 14 residues. CDR3 in DNA: TGTGCCAGCAGCTTGGACCCTAGCAATCAGCCCCAGCATTTT. Translation gives CASSLDPSNQPQHF.

V is TRBV12-3 or TRBV12-4 and J is TRBJ1-1; 7 bases agree with TRBD1. Trimming removed 6 bases from V and 4 bases from J; junction bases left unmatched: 8. The CDR3 consists of 14 residues. This chain's CDR3 is CASRPGQKSTEAFF. CDR3 nucleotides: TGTGCCAGCAGACCGGGACAGAAGAGCACTGAAGCTTTCTTT.

The V gene is TRBV7-9, the J gene TRBJ1-2; 9 nucleotides align to TRBD1. CDR1 and CDR2 from the germline V gene are SEHNR and FQNEAQ (reference sequence). CDR3 size: 15 residues. Trimming removed 4 bases from V and 5 bases from J; junction bases left unmatched: 8. CDR3 nucleotide sequence: TGTGCCAGCAGCTCACGGACAGGGGTGAAGTATGGCTACACCTTC. Its protein is CASSSRTGVKYGYTF.

The genes are TRBV7-8 and TRBJ1-1; D is ambiguous. The germline V and J ends were trimmed by 3 bases and 5 bases, with 13 bases remaining between them. CDR3 size: 14 residues. Per germline, CDR1 SGHVS and CDR2 FQNEAQ. In DNA, the CDR3 is TGTGCCAGCAGCTTGGCGCGGGAGGGAACTGAAGCTTTCTTT. It encodes CASSLAREGTEAFF.